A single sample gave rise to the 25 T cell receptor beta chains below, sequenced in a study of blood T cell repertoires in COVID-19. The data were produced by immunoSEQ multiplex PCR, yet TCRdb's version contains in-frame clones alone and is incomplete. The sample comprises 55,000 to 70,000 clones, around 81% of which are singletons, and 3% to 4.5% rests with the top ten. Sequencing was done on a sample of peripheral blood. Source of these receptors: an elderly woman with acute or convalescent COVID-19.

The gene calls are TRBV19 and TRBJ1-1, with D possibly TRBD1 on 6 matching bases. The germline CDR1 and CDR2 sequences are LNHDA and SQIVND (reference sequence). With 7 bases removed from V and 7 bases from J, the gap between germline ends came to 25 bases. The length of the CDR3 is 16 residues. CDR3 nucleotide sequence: TGTGCCAGTAATCGAGGTGGTGTAACAGGGAAAATTGAAGCTTTCTTT. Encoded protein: CASNRGGVTGKIEAFF.

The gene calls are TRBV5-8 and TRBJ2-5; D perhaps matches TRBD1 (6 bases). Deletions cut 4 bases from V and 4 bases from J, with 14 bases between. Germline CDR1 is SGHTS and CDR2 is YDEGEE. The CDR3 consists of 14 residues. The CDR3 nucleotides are TGTGCCAGCAGCCCCCCATGGGGGCCAGAGACCCAGTACTTC. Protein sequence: CASSPPWGPETQYF.

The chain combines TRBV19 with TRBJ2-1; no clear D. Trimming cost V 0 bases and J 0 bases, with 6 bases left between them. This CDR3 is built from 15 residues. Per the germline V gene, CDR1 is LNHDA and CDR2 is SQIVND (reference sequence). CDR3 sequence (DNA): TGTGCCAGTAGTATAGATCCGAGCTCCTACAATGAGCAGTTCTTC. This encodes CASSIDPSSYNEQFF.

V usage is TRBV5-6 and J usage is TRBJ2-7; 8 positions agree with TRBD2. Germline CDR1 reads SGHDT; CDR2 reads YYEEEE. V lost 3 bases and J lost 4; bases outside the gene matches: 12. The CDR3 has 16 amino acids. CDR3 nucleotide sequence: TGTGCCAGCAGCTACTTACCGAGCGGGAGCGGGTACGAGCAGTACTTC. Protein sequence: CASSYLPSGSGYEQYF.

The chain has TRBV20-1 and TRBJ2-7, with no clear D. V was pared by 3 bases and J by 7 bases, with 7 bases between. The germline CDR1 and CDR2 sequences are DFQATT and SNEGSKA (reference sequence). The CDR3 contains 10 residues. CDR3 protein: CSASLEEQYF. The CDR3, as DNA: TGCAGTGCTAGCCTGGAGGAGCAGTACTTC.

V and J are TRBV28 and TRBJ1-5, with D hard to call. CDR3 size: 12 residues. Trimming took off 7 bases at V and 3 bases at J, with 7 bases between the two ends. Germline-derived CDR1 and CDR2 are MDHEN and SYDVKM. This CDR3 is CASMRINQPQHF. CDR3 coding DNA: TGTGCCAGCATGCGGATCAATCAGCCCCAGCATTTT.

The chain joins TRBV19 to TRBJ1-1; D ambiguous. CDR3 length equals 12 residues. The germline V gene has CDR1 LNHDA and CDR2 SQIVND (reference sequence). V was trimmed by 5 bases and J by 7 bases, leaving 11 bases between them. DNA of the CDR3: TGTGCCAGTAGTTTTCGGAGTAGTGAAGCTTTCTTT. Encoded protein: CASSFRSSEAFF. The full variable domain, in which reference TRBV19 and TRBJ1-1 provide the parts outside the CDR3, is DGGITQSPKYLFRKEGQNVTLSCEQNLNHDAMYWYRQDPGQGLRLIYYSQIVNDFQKGDIAEGYSVSREKKESFPLTVTSAQKNPTAFYLCASSFRSSEAFFGQGTRLTVV.

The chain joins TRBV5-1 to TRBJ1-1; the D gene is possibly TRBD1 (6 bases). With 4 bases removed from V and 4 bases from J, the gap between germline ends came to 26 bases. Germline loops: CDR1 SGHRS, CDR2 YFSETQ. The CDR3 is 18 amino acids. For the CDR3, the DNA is TGCGCCAGCAGCCCGTTTGACAGGCAACCCCCTATGGCCACTGAAGCTTTCTTT. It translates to CASSPFDRQPPMATEAFF.

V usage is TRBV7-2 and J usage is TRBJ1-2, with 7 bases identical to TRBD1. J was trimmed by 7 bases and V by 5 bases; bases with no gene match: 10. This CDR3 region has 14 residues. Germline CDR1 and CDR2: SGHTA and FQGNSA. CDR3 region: CASSLTGIPLGYTF. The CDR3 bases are TGTGCCAGCAGCCTGACAGGGATCCCCCTTGGCTACACCTTC.

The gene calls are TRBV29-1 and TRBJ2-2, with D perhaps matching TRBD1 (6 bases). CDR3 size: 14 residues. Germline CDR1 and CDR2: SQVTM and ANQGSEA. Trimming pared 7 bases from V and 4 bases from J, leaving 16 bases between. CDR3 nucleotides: TGCAGCGCCACAGGGAGAGAGAGCACCGGGGAGCTGTTTTTT. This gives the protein CSATGRESTGELFF.

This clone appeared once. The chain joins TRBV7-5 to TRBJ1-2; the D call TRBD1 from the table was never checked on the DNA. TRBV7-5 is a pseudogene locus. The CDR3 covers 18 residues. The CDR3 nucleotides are TGTGCCAGAAGCTTGGGCCTGGGGCAGGGTAAATTTAGGGATGGCTACACCTTC. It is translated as CARSLGLGQGKFRDGYTF.

In DNA form, the CDR3 reads TGTGCCAGCAGCCGGGGACTAGCGGGAGTCGGTACTGAGCAGTTCTTC. Translating it yields CASSRGLAGVGTEQFF. This chain connects TRBV7-7 to TRBJ2-1, with 14 bases fitting TRBD2. The V and J ends lost 5 bases and 9 bases, in that order; junction bases with no gene match: 9. Germline values: CDR1 SSHAT, CDR2 FNYEAQ (reference sequence). There are 16 residues in the CDR3.

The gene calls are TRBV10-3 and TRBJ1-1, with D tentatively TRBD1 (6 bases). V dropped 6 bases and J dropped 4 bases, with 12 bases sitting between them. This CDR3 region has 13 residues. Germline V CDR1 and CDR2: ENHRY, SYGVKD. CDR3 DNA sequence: TGTGCCATCAGCCAGGGACAAAGCACTGAAGCTTTCTTT. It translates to CAISQGQSTEAFF.

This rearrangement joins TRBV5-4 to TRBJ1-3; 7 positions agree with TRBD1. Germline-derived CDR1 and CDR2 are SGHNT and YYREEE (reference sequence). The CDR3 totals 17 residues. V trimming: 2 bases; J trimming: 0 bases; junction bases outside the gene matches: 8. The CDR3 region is CASSFAGGQLSGNTIYF. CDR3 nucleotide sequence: TGTGCCAGCAGCTTCGCAGGGGGACAACTCTCTGGAAACACCATATATTTT.

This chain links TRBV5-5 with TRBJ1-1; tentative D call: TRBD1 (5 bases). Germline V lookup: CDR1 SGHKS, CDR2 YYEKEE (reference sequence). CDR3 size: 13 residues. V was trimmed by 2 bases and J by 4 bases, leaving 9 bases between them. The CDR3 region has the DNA TGTGCCAGCAGCTTAGGACAACTCACTGAAGCTTTCTTT. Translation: CASSLGQLTEAFF.

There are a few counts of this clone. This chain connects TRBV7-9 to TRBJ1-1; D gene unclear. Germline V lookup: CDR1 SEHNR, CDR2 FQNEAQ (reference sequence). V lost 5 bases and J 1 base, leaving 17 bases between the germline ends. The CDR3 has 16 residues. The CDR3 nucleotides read TGTGCCAGCAGCCCTAGAGCGGCAAGGCCGAACACTGAAGCTTTCTTT. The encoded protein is CASSPRAARPNTEAFF.

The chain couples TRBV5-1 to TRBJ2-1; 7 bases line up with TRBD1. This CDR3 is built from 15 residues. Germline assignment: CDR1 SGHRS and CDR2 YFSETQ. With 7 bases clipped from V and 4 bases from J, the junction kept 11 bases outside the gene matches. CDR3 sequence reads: CASSARQGFYNEQFF. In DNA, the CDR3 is TGCGCCAGCTCCGCCCGACAGGGTTTTTACAATGAGCAGTTCTTC.

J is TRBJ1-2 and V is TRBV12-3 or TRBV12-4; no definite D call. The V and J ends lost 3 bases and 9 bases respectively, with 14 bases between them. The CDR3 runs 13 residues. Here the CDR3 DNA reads TGTGCCAGCAGTTTGGGAGTAATAAATAGCTACACCTTC. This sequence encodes CASSLGVINSYTF.

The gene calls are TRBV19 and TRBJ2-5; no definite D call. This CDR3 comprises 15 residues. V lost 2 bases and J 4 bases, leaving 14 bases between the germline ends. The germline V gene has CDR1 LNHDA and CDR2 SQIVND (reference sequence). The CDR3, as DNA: TGTGCCAGTAGTATAAACCCCACAGCCCTAGAGACCCAGTACTTC. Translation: CASSINPTALETQYF.

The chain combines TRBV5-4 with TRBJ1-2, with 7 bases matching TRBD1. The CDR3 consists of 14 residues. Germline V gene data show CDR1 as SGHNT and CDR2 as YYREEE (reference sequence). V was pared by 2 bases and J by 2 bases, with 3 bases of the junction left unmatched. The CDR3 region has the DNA TGTGCCAGCAGCTTAACGGGACAGAACTATGGCTACACCTTC. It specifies CASSLTGQNYGYTF.

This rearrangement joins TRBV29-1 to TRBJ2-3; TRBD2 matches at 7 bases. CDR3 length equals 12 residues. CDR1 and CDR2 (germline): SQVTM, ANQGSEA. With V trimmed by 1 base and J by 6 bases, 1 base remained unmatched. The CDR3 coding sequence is TGCAGCGTTGAAGTGGGAGGGGATACGCAGTATTTT. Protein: CSVEVGGDTQYF.

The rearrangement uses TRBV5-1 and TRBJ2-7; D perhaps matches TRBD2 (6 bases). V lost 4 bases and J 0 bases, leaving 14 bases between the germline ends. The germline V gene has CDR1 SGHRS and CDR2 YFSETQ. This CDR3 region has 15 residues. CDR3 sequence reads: CASSRAGPNSYEQYF. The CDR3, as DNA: TGCGCCAGCAGCCGCGCGGGACCGAACTCCTACGAGCAGTACTTC.

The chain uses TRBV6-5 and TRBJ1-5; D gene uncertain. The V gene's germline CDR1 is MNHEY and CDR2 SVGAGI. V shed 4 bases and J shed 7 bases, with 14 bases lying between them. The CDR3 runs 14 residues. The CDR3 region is CASSLLLGGQPQHF. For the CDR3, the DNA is TGTGCCAGCAGTTTGTTATTGGGAGGACAGCCCCAGCATTTT.

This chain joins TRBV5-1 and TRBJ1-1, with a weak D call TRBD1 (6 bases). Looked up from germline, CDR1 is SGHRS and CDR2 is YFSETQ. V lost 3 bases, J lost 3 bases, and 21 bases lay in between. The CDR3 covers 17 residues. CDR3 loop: CASSSANTGNWHTEAFF. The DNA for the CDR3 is TGCGCCAGCAGCTCCGCCAATACAGGGAATTGGCACACTGAAGCTTTCTTT.

CDR3 protein: CASSFGATYNEQFF. The CDR3 DNA follows: TGTGCCAGCAGTTTCGGAGCGACGTACAATGAGCAGTTCTTC. The chain recombines TRBV28 with TRBJ2-1; no definite D call. The CDR3 spans 14 residues. Trimming stripped 3 bases from V and 4 bases from J, with 10 bases between. From germline, CDR1 is MDHEN and CDR2 SYDVKM.